These 18 T cell receptor beta chains share one sample of origin, sequenced in a study of blood T cell repertoires in COVID-19. Libraries were prepared by immunoSEQ multiplex PCR; TCRdb keeps only in-frame clonotypes and omits some of them. The sample has approximately 120,000 clones, roughly 72% seen once. Sequencing was carried out using peripheral blood. These TCRs come from a man between 60 and 75 years old with acute or convalescent COVID-19.

J is TRBJ1-2 and V is TRBV5-4, with a possible D match to TRBD1 (6 bases). This CDR3 region has 16 residues. Germline V gene lookup returns CDR1 SGHNT and CDR2 YYREEE (reference sequence). V lost 7 bases and J lost 3, with 22 bases in between. CDR3 in amino acids: CASEKVLQGEDYGYTF. CDR3 nucleotides: TGTGCCAGCGAAAAAGTTCTACAGGGCGAGGACTATGGCTACACCTTC.

This CDR3 reads CASSLAQAGDTQYF. CDR3 bases: TGTGCCAGCAGCTTAGCGCAGGCGGGGGATACGCAGTATTTT. The gene calls are TRBV7-9 and TRBJ2-3, with D perhaps TRBD2 (6 bases). This CDR3 is 14 amino acids long. CDR1 is SEHNR and CDR2 is FQNEAQ in the germline V gene (reference sequence). The V end lost 0 bases, the J end lost 6 bases, and 10 bases lay between the germline ends. Filled out from reference TRBV7-9 and TRBJ2-3, the complete variable domain reads DTGVSQNPRHKITKRGQNVTFRCDPISEHNRLYWYRQTLGQGPEFLTYFQNEAQLEKSRLLSDRFSAERPKGSFSTLEIQRTEQGDSAMYLCASSLAQAGDTQYFGPGTRLTVL.

This chain uses TRBV2 with TRBJ2-5; no clear D gene. The V and J ends lost 7 bases and 5 bases respectively, with 11 bases between them. The CDR3 spans 12 residues. Germline loops: CDR1 SNHLY, CDR2 FYNNEI. The chain's CDR3 is CASKAEAETQYF. CDR3 nucleotide sequence: TGTGCCAGCAAGGCAGAAGCGGAGACCCAGTACTTC.

The J gene is TRBJ2-2, the V gene TRBV5-1; 14 nucleotides line up with TRBD2. The CDR3 sequence is 17 residues long. The germline V gene encodes CDR1 SGHRS and CDR2 YFSETQ. Unmatched junction bases numbered 5, after V lost 4 bases and J lost 3 bases. CDR3 protein: CASSKTSGGADTGELFF. The CDR3, as DNA: TGCGCCAGCAGCAAGACTAGCGGGGGGGCCGACACCGGGGAGCTGTTTTTT.

CDR3 amino acids: CASSQRTDAAEAFF. DNA for the CDR3: TGTGCCAGCAGCCAAAGGACAGATGCGGCTGAAGCTTTCTTT. The chain joins TRBV3-1 (or the pseudogene TRBV3-2) to TRBJ1-1, with D possibly matching TRBD1 (6 bases). Trimming took 2 bases from V and 6 from J, leaving 13 bases between them. The CDR3 sequence is 14 residues long. The germline CDR1 and CDR2 sequences are LGHDT and YNNKEL (reference sequence).

This clone was seen a handful of times. The J gene is TRBJ2-1, the V gene TRBV4-2; D unresolved. This CDR3 comprises 13 residues. From germline, CDR1 is LGHNA and CDR2 YNFKEQ. The germline V and J ends were trimmed by 8 bases and 7 bases, with 15 bases remaining between them. The CDR3 coding sequence is TGTGCCAGCTCTCCCGGTACGAGGAATGAGCAGTTCTTC. Translation gives CASSPGTRNEQFF.

Of note for this clone: An end of the junction does not agree with germline; a read error may underlie this. The V and J genes are TRBV12-3 or TRBV12-4 and TRBJ1-2; 7 nucleotides match TRBD1. The CDR3 is 13 residues long. The chain's CDR3 is CASRRTGSNGFTF. CDR3 coding DNA: TGTGCCAGCAGGCGGACAGGCTCGAATGGCTTCACCTTC.

The chain is built from TRBV5-1 and TRBJ2-3, with 13 bases identical to TRBD2. CDR1 is SGHRS, CDR2 YFSETQ, per germline. J was trimmed by 0 bases and V by 4 bases; bases with no gene match: 8. The CDR3 has 18 amino acids. CDR3 region: CASSPGLAGDLSTDTQYF. CDR3 DNA: TGCGCCAGCAGCCCAGGACTAGCGGGGGACTTAAGCACAGATACGCAGTATTTT. The entire variable domain, with the rest obtained from reference TRBV5-1 and TRBJ2-3, is as follows: KAGVTQTPRYLIKTRGQQVTLSCSPISGHRSVSWYQQTPGQGLQFLFEYFSETQRNKGNFPGRFSGRQFSNSRSEMNVSTLELGDSALYLCASSPGLAGDLSTDTQYFGPGTRLTVL.

This chain uses TRBV2 with TRBJ2-3; 7 bases agree with TRBD2. The CDR3 totals 15 residues. The J segment lost 3 bases and the V segment lost 5 bases, leaving 8 bases of the junction unmatched. Germline V gives CDR1 SNHLY, CDR2 FYNNEI. The DNA for the CDR3 is TGTGCCAGCAGTCGTGCCGGGACTAAGACAGATACGCAGTATTTT. Protein product: CASSRAGTKTDTQYF.

J is TRBJ2-5 and V is TRBV11-3; D is perhaps TRBD1 (6 bases). V lost 5 bases and J 1 base, leaving 14 bases between the germline ends. The CDR3 is made up of 15 amino acids. Germline CDR1 SGHNT, CDR2 YENEEA. The CDR3 is CASSPVGARQETQYF. In nucleotides, the CDR3 is TGTGCCAGCAGCCCCGTGGGGGCCCGCCAAGAGACCCAGTACTTC.

There are a few counts of this clone. V gene TRBV7-9 combines with J gene TRBJ1-1, with D possibly TRBD1 on 5 matching bases. Germline-derived CDR1 and CDR2 are SEHNR and FQNEAQ (reference sequence). The CDR3 totals 14 residues. V was pared by 5 bases and J by 1 base, with 11 bases between. CDR3 sequence reads: CASSAKQENTEAFF. CDR3 bases: TGTGCCAGCAGCGCAAAACAGGAGAACACTGAAGCTTTCTTT.

On this clone: Other DNA sequences in the sample encode the same CDR3. This chain joins TRBV18 and TRBJ1-1; D is uncertain. The CDR3 consists of 13 residues. Trimming left V 6 bases short and J 1 base short, with 9 bases between. The germline V gene has CDR1 KGHSH and CDR2 LQKENI. As DNA, the CDR3 is TGTGCCAGCTCGCCCCAGAAGAACACTGAAGCTTTCTTT. It is translated as CASSPQKNTEAFF.

V gene TRBV9 combines with J gene TRBJ2-7; the match to TRBD1 covers 10 bases. CDR1 is SGDLS, CDR2 YYNGEE, per germline. Germline trimming cut 0 bases from V and 5 bases from J; bases unmatched to any gene: 2. The CDR3 is 14 residues long. The CDR3 region is CASSVGGTGDEQYF. DNA for the CDR3: TGTGCCAGCAGCGTAGGAGGGACAGGGGACGAGCAGTACTTC.

This clone has only a few counts. The chain uses TRBV7-6 and TRBJ1-1; tentative D call: TRBD1 (5 bases). V was cut by 3 bases and J by 3 bases, with 8 bases left in between. The CDR3 consists of 13 residues. The germline V gene encodes CDR1 SGHVS and CDR2 FNYEAQ. The chain's CDR3 is CASSLKQDTEAFF. The CDR3 nucleotides read TGTGCCAGCAGCTTGAAACAGGACACTGAAGCTTTCTTT.

The chain has TRBV6-5 and TRBJ2-3, with 10 bases matching TRBD2. Per the germline V gene, CDR1 is MNHEY and CDR2 is SVGAGI. The CDR3 contains 16 residues. Losses at the gene ends were 4 bases for V and 2 bases for J; bases not matched to a gene: 6. CDR3 sequence (DNA): TGTGCCAGCAGTTTGCTAGCGGGGGAAATCACAGATACGCAGTATTTT. Translation gives CASSLLAGEITDTQYF.

The chain combines TRBV19 with TRBJ1-4, with D unresolved. This CDR3 has 16 amino acids. Trimming stripped 3 bases from V and 0 bases from J, with 11 bases between. Germline CDR1 and CDR2: LNHDA and SQIVND (reference sequence). CDR3 DNA: TGTGCCAGTAGTATTTTGAGTTCTGCAACTAATGAAAAACTGTTTTTT. Translating gives CASSILSSATNEKLFF.

J is TRBJ2-1 and V is TRBV30; 9 bases are a match to TRBD2. With 2 bases clipped from V and 8 bases from J, the junction kept 13 bases outside the gene matches. CDR1 and CDR2 (germline): GTSNPN, SVGIG (reference sequence). CDR3 size: 16 residues. CDR3 sequence reads: CAWSRSGRSIFDEQFF. In DNA, the CDR3 is TGTGCCTGGAGTAGGAGCGGGAGGTCGATATTCGATGAGCAGTTCTTC. The full variable domain, rest sourced from reference TRBV30 and TRBJ2-1, is SQTIHQWPATLVQPVGSPLSLECTVEGTSNPNLYWYRQAAGRGLQLLFYSVGIGQISSEVPQNLSASRPQDRQFILSSKKLLLSDSGFYLCAWSRSGRSIFDEQFFGPGTRLTVL.

V usage is TRBV21-1 and J usage is TRBJ1-3. TRBV21-1 is a listed pseudogene. The CDR3 is 14 residues long. CDR3 residues: CASSKGETGNTIYF. The CDR3 DNA reads TGTGCCAGCAGCAAAGGTGAGACTGGAAACACCATATATTTT.